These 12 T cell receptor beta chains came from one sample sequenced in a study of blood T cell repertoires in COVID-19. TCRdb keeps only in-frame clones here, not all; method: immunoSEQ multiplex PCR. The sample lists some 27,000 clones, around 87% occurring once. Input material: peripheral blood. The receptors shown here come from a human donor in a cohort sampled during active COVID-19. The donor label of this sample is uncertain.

The DNA for the CDR3 is TGTGCCAGCAGCGTAGGGGCTAGCGGGGGGTTCGGGCAAGAGACCCAGTACTTC. This translates into CASSVGASGGFGQETQYF. The V gene is TRBV9, the J gene TRBJ2-5; 11 positions match TRBD2. V lost 0 bases to trimming and J lost 2 bases; unmatched junction nucleotides: 9. Per the germline V gene, CDR1 is SGDLS and CDR2 is YYNGEE. The CDR3 is 18 amino acids. The entire variable domain, with the rest obtained from reference TRBV9 and TRBJ2-5, is as follows: DSGVTQTPKHLITATGQRVTLRCSPRSGDLSVYWYQQSLDQGLQFLIQYYNGEERAKGNILERFSAQQFPDLHSELNLSSLELGDSALYFCASSVGASGGFGQETQYFGPGTRLLVL.

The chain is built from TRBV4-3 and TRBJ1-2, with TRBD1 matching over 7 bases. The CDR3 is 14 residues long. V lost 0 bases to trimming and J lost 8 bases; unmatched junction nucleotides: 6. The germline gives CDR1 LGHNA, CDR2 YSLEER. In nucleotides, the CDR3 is TGCGCCAGCAGCCAAGATTGGGCAGGGGGAGGCTACACCTTC. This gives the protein CASSQDWAGGGYTF.

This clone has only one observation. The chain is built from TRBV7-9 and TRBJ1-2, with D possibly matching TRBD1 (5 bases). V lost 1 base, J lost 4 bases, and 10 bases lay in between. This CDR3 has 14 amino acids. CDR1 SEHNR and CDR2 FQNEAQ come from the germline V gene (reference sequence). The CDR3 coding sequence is TGTGCCAGCAGCTTAGATAGGGGATTCTATGGCTACACCTTC. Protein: CASSLDRGFYGYTF.

The CDR3 spells CASTPLWRRALHF. CDR3 DNA: TGTGCCAGCACTCCCCTCTGGCGGAGGGCCCTCCACTTT. The V call is TRBV6-9, the J call TRBJ1-6; no reliable D call. Trimming cost V 7 bases and J 14 bases, with 18 bases left between them. Germline CDR1 reads MNHGY; CDR2 reads SVAAGI. The length of the CDR3 is 13 residues.

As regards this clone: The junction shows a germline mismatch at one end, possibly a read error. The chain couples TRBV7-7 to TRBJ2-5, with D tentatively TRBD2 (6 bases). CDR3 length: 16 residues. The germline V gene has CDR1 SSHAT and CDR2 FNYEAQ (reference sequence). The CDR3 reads CASSLRTSFPQETQYF. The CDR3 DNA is TGTGCTAGCAGCTTACGTACTAGCTTTCCCCAAGAGACCCAGTACTTC.

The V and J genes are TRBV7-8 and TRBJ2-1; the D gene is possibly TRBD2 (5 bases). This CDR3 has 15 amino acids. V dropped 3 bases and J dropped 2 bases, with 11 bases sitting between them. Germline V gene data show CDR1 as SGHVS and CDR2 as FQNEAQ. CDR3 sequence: CASSLADGAYNEQFF. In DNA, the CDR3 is TGTGCCAGCAGCTTGGCAGACGGGGCCTACAATGAGCAGTTCTTC. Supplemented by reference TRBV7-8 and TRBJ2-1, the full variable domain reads GAGVSQSPRYKVAKRGQDVALRCDPISGHVSLFWYQQALGQGPEFLTYFQNEAQLDKSGLPSDRFFAERPEGSVSTLKIQRTQQEDSAVYLCASSLADGAYNEQFFGPGTRLTVL.

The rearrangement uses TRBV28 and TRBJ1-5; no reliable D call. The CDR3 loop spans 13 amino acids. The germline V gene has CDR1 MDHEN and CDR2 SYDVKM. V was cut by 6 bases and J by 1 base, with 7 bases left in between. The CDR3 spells CASRDSSNQPQHF. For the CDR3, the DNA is TGTGCCAGCAGGGACTCAAGCAATCAGCCCCAGCATTTT.

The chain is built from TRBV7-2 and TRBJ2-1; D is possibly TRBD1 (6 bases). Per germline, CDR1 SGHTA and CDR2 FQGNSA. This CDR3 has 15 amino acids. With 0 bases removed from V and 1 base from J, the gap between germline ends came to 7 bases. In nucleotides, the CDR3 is TGTGCCAGCAGCTTAGCACAGGGATCCTACAATGAGCAGTTCTTC. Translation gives CASSLAQGSYNEQFF.

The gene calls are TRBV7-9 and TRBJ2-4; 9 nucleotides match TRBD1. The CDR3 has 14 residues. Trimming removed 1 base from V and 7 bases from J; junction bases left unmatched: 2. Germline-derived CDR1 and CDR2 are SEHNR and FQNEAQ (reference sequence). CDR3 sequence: CASSLGGQGNIQYF. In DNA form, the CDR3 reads TGTGCCAGCAGCTTAGGGGGACAGGGCAACATTCAGTACTTC.

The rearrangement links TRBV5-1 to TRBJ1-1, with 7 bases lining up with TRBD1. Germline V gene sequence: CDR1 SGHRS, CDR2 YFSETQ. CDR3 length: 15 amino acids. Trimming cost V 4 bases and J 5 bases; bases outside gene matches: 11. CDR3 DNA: TGCGCCAGCAGCCGGGACAGTCTACAGGGGACTGAAGCTTTCTTT. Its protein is CASSRDSLQGTEAFF.

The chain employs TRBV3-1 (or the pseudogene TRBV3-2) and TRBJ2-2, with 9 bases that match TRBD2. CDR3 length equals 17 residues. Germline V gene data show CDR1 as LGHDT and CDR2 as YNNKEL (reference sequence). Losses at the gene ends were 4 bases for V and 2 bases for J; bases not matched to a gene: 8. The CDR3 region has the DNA TGTGCCAGCAGCCGCGGGGGGGTCAGTATTAACACCGGGGAGCTGTTTTTT. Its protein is CASSRGGVSINTGELFF.

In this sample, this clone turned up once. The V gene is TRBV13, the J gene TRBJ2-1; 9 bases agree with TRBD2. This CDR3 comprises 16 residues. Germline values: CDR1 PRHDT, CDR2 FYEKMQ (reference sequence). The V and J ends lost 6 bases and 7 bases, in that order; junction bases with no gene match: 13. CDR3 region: CASSLSGTSTRNEQFF. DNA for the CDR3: TGTGCCAGCAGTTTATCCGGGACTAGCACGAGGAATGAGCAGTTCTTC.